The 18 T cell receptor beta chains in this list originate from one sample, sequenced in a study of cytomegalovirus exposure and HLA in healthy donors. Generated by immunoSEQ multiplex PCR, the TCRdb table keeps only in-frame clones and is missing some. The sample contains 140,000 or so clones, roughly nine tenths of which appear only once. Sequencing was performed on PBMCs. The receptor set was obtained from a man in his late teens or twenties in good health and CMV-seronegative.

The rearrangement joins TRBV5-6 to TRBJ2-5; D uncertain. Germline CDR1 reads SGHDT; CDR2 reads YYEEEE. The V end lost 0 bases, the J end lost 2 bases, and 5 bases lay between the germline ends. The CDR3 loop spans 13 amino acids. CDR3 sequence reads: CASSLVLQETQYF. CDR3 nucleotides: TGTGCCAGCAGCTTGGTGCTACAAGAGACCCAGTACTTC.

This clone has just a few counts. This chain uses TRBV10-3 with TRBJ1-2; D not resolved. Germline V lookup: CDR1 ENHRY, CDR2 SYGVKD. V was cut by 2 bases and J by 5 bases, with 6 bases left in between. The CDR3 has 12 amino acids. CDR3 amino acids: CAISEAAYGYTF. CDR3 in DNA: TGTGCCATCAGTGAGGCGGCATATGGCTACACCTTC.

This clone showed up just a few times. This sequence joins TRBV7-3 and TRBJ2-2, with a possible D match to TRBD1 (5 bases). This CDR3 is built from 15 residues. Trimming took off 0 bases at V and 1 base at J, with 6 bases between the two ends. Per germline, CDR1 SGHTA and CDR2 FQGTGA. CDR3 protein: CASSLTGQNTGELFF. CDR3 DNA: TGTGCCAGCAGCTTAACAGGACAGAACACCGGGGAGCTGTTTTTT.

V gene TRBV10-3 combines with J gene TRBJ1-2; 9 nucleotides align to TRBD1. The CDR3 covers 16 residues. V was clipped by 4 bases and J by 4 bases; unmatched bases: 10. In germline, CDR1 is ENHRY, CDR2 SYGVKD. DNA of the CDR3: TGTGCCATCAGTGGGACAGGGGCAGTTCTTCCCTATGGCTACACCTTC. This encodes CAISGTGAVLPYGYTF.

V and J are TRBV5-1 and TRBJ1-1; D not resolved. Germline V lookup: CDR1 SGHRS, CDR2 YFSETQ. The CDR3 extends over 14 amino acids. V lost 4 bases and J lost 5, with 15 bases in between. The DNA for the CDR3 is TGCGCCAGCAGCCAAGATCCTACGAGAACTGAAGCTTTCTTT. Its protein is CASSQDPTRTEAFF.

The chain couples TRBV5-4 to TRBJ1-3; 8 nucleotides line up with TRBD1. CDR1 SGHNT and CDR2 YYREEE come from the germline V gene (reference sequence). CDR3 size: 14 residues. V lost 3 bases, J lost 4 bases, and 3 bases stayed unmatched. The CDR3 here is CASSYRDRGNTIYF. Written as DNA, the CDR3 is TGTGCCAGCAGCTATCGGGACAGGGGAAACACCATATATTTT.

As DNA, the CDR3 is TGTGCCTGGGATACAGGTTACAATCAGCCCCAGCATTTT. It yields the protein CAWDTGYNQPQHF. This chain links TRBV30 with TRBJ1-5, with D perhaps TRBD1 (5 bases). From germline, CDR1 is GTSNPN and CDR2 SVGIG (reference sequence). The length of the CDR3 is 13 residues. Trimming removed 5 bases at V and 3 bases at J, with 11 bases between.

The table lists this clone with a count of one. The chain has TRBV14 and TRBJ1-2; D gene uncertain. The CDR3 runs 14 residues. CDR1 is SGHDN and CDR2 is FVKESK in the germline V gene. V lost 2 bases, J lost 7 bases, and 14 bases lay in between. Here the CDR3 DNA reads TGTGCCAGCAGCCAATGGAGGGCACCTAGTGGCTACACCTTC. Protein: CASSQWRAPSGYTF. Together with reference TRBV14 and TRBJ1-2, the CDR3 gives the full variable domain: EAGVTQFPSHSVIEKGQTVTLRCDPISGHDNLYWYRRVMGKEIKFLLHFVKESKQDESGMPNNRFLAERTGGTYSTLKVQPAELEDSGVYFCASSQWRAPSGYTFGSGTRLTVV.

This chain links TRBV6-4 with TRBJ2-1; TRBD1 matches 10 bases. Germline CDR1 reads MRHNA; CDR2 reads SNTAGT. The CDR3 sequence is 15 residues long. After removal of 4 bases from V and 4 bases from J, the junction contained 4 bases not matched to a gene. The CDR3 sequence: CASSATGQGYNEQFF. The CDR3 nucleotides read TGTGCCAGCAGTGCGACGGGACAGGGGTACAATGAGCAGTTCTTC.

The gene calls are TRBV5-4 and TRBJ1-6, with D possibly being TRBD1 (6 bases). This CDR3 region has 15 residues. Germline V lookup: CDR1 SGHNT, CDR2 YYREEE (reference sequence). V lost 4 bases and J 7 bases, leaving 15 bases between the germline ends. This chain's CDR3 is CASSAGAGDNSPLHF. The DNA for the CDR3 is TGTGCCAGCAGCGCTGGGGCAGGGGACAATTCACCCCTCCACTTT.

The genes are TRBV6-1 and TRBJ2-1; 11 bases match TRBD1. Losses at the gene ends were 3 bases for V and 3 bases for J; bases not matched to a gene: 4. From germline, CDR1 is MNHNS and CDR2 SASEGT. The CDR3 has 16 residues. The CDR3 DNA sequence: TGTGCCAGCAGTGATTACGGGACAGGGGGCTACAATGAGCAGTTCTTC. This codes for CASSDYGTGGYNEQFF.

The rearrangement joins TRBV4-3 to TRBJ2-5, with D uncertain. In germline, CDR1 is LGHNA, CDR2 YSLEER. V was cut by 4 bases and J by 5 bases, with 14 bases left in between. CDR3 length: 14 amino acids. The CDR3 region has the DNA TGCGCCAGCAGCCCGGTTTCTTGCGCGGAGACCCAGTACTTC. Encoded protein: CASSPVSCAETQYF.

This chain connects TRBV5-1 to TRBJ1-3, with 8 positions matching TRBD1. With 4 bases clipped from V and 3 bases from J, the junction kept 3 bases outside the gene matches. The CDR3 spans 14 residues. Germline V lookup: CDR1 SGHRS, CDR2 YFSETQ. CDR3 sequence: CASSRGQDGNTIYF. In nucleotides, the CDR3 is TGCGCCAGCAGCCGGGGACAGGATGGAAACACCATATATTTT.

CDR3 DNA: TGTGCCAGCAAGGCGGGCGGTGGGAATTCACCCCTCCACTTT. This gives the protein CASKAGGGNSPLHF. V usage is TRBV2 and J usage is TRBJ1-6; D gene unclear. V shed 7 bases and J shed 7 bases, with 14 bases lying between them. Germline lookup yields CDR1 SNHLY and CDR2 FYNNEI. The CDR3 is made up of 14 amino acids.

The chain joins TRBV15 to TRBJ2-1; possibly TRBD1 for D (5 bases). The CDR3 is 13 residues long. V shed 5 bases and J shed 8 bases, with 13 bases lying between them. The germline V gene has CDR1 LNHNV and CDR2 YYDKDF (reference sequence). Here the CDR3 DNA reads TGTGCCACCAGCTACGACAGTATTTATGAGCAGTTCTTC. Translated, it gives CATSYDSIYEQFF.

The genes are TRBV11-2 and TRBJ1-4; D call uncertain. The CDR3 contains 12 residues. The V end was cut by 4 bases, the J end by 12 bases, with 12 bases between. Germline V lookup: CDR1 SGHAT, CDR2 FQNNGV. The CDR3 coding sequence is TGTGCCAGCAGCTCCTTGAGTTTGGAACTGTTTTTT. Translation: CASSSLSLELFF.

J is TRBJ2-7 and V is TRBV7-9, with 7 bases identical to TRBD1. The CDR3 is 15 amino acids. J lost 2 bases, V lost 1 base, and 5 bases had no gene match. The germline V gene encodes CDR1 SEHNR and CDR2 FQNEAQ (reference sequence). Here the CDR3 DNA reads TGTGCCAGCAGCTTAGGGACGACAGGGCCCTACGAGCAGTACTTC. Protein sequence: CASSLGTTGPYEQYF.

The chain links TRBV6-1 to TRBJ1-5; TRBD1 might be the D (5 bases). V lost 4 bases to trimming and J lost 7 bases, with 11 bases between them. Germline V gives CDR1 MNHNS, CDR2 SASEGT. This CDR3 region has 13 residues. CDR3 in DNA: TGTGCCAGCAGTGGGGGAGGGGTCCAGCCCCAGCATTTT. It yields the protein CASSGGGVQPQHF.